Below are 5 T cell receptor beta chains sequenced from a single sample in a study of radiotherapy plus CTLA-4 blockade in lung cancer. Method: immunoSEQ multiplex PCR; TCRdb's copy keeps in-frame clones and lacks some. This sample yields 20,000 to 25,000 clones, of which around 66% are seen a single time; more than 3.5% belongs to the top ten. Sequences were derived from peripheral blood, sampled from a patient treated with radiotherapy plus ipilimumab. The source of these receptors is a human donor with non-small cell lung cancer who had stable disease on radiotherapy plus ipilimumab.

CDR3 DNA sequence: TGTGCCAGCAGCATCACTAGCGGGAGCACAGATACGCAGTATTTT. Protein: CASSITSGSTDTQYF. The gene calls are TRBV9 and TRBJ2-3; TRBD2 aligns across 9 bases. Germline V gives CDR1 SGDLS, CDR2 YYNGEE. This CDR3 is 15 amino acids long. J gave up 0 bases and V 4 bases, and 3 bases lay outside the gene matches.

There are a few counts of this clone. CDR3 DNA sequence: TGCGCCAGCAGCTTGGGACAGGAGGGACCTCTCGGAAATACGCAGTATTTT. It specifies CASSLGQEGPLGNTQYF. V gene TRBV5-1 combines with J gene TRBJ2-3; D may match TRBD1 or TRBD2 (6 bases each). The germline V gene has CDR1 SGHRS and CDR2 YFSETQ. With 0 bases removed from V and 7 bases from J, the gap between germline ends came to 21 bases. The CDR3 has 17 amino acids.

V gene TRBV10-3 combines with J gene TRBJ2-3; TRBD1 or TRBD2 may be the D gene (5 bases each). Per the germline V gene, CDR1 is ENHRY and CDR2 is SYGVKD. V gave up 11 bases and J gave up 0 bases, with 15 bases separating them. The CDR3 consists of 14 residues. The CDR3 region is CASQGGRSTDTQYF. In DNA, the CDR3 is TGTGCCTCCCAGGGCGGGCGTAGCACAGATACGCAGTATTTT.

This chain joins TRBV10-2 and TRBJ2-7, with D perhaps being TRBD1 or TRBD2 (6 bases each). Between the trimmed V and J ends, which lost 3 bases and 4 bases, there was a span of 13 bases. CDR3 size: 14 residues. The germline gives CDR1 WSHSY, CDR2 SAAADI. The CDR3 here is CASSDTGRRYEQYF. For the CDR3, the DNA is TGCGCCAGCAGTGACACAGGGAGGAGGTACGAGCAGTACTTC.

This clone was seen a single time. This likely stems from a read error, as it lies one base from a far larger clone. Additional DNA sequences in this sample encode the identical CDR3. This rearrangement joins TRBV14 to TRBJ2-2; D may be TRBD2 (5 bases). V dropped 3 bases and J dropped 4 bases, with 9 bases sitting between them. The CDR3 spans 14 residues. The germline CDR1 and CDR2 sequences are SGHDN and FVKESK. For the CDR3, the DNA is TGTGCCAGCAGCCAGGTACGGGGCACCGGGGAGCTGTTTTTT. Protein: CASSQVRGTGELFF. Based on the CDR3 plus reference TRBV14 and TRBJ2-2, the full variable domain is EAGVTQFPSHSVIEKGQTVTLRCDPISGHDNLYWYRRVMGKEIKFLLHFVKESKQDESGMPNNRFLAERTGGTYSTLKVQPAELEDSGVYFCASSQVRGTGELFFGEGSRLTVL.